The 12 T cell receptor beta chains reported below all come from one sample, sequenced in a study of OX40 agonist ivuxolimab in advanced cancers. The method behind the library was the immunoSEQ multiplex PCR assay. This immuneACCESS table, as held by TCRdb, lists in-frame sequences with V and J called but not all clones. Of the missing ones, under half trace to an unresolved V gene in checked studies; the others have no known cause. For this sample the table gives about 69,000 clones, of which about nine tenths were detected only once. 0.25% to 0.3% of the sample is held by the ten biggest clonotypes. The sequenced sample was CD4+ or CD8+ T cells sorted from blood, obtained in a trial of the OX40 agonist ivuxolimab. The source of these receptors is an adult with an advanced solid tumor such as melanoma, head and neck, liver or kidney cancer.

The V gene is TRBV7-9, the J gene TRBJ1-4; TRBD1 might be the D (6 bases). This CDR3 region has 14 residues. Trimming shortened V by 5 bases and J by 8 bases, and 15 bases separated the two germline ends. Germline CDR1 is SEHNR and CDR2 is FQNEAQ (reference sequence). CDR3 in amino acids: CASSQGHSYEKLFF. The CDR3 DNA reads TGTGCCAGCAGCCAGGGACATTCCTACGAAAAACTGTTTTTT. The entire variable domain, with the rest obtained from reference TRBV7-9 and TRBJ1-4, is as follows: DTGVSQNPRHKITKRGQNVTFRCDPISEHNRLYWYRQTLGQGPEFLTYFQNEAQLEKSRLLSDRFSAERPKGSFSTLEIQRTEQGDSAMYLCASSQGHSYEKLFFGSGTQLSVL.

The V and J genes are TRBV4-1 and TRBJ1-5; maybe TRBD1 (5 bases). The CDR3 has 15 amino acids. Germline values: CDR1 MGHRA, CDR2 YSYEKL. The germline V and J ends were trimmed by 4 bases and 8 bases, with 18 bases remaining between them. The CDR3 here is CASSLGRAWSEPQHF. CDR3 DNA sequence: TGCGCCAGCAGCCTCGGCAGGGCATGGTCTGAGCCCCAGCATTTT.

The V gene is TRBV11-2, the J gene TRBJ2-7; the D is unclear. Deletions cut 0 bases from V and 3 bases from J, with 3 bases between. In germline, CDR1 is SGHAT, CDR2 FQNNGV. The CDR3 loop spans 12 amino acids. DNA for the CDR3: TGTGCCAGCAGCTTAGACCGCTACGAGCAGTACTTC. Translated, it gives CASSLDRYEQYF.

The chain uses TRBV6-5 and TRBJ2-3, with a weak D call TRBD1 (6 bases). Per the germline V gene, CDR1 is MNHEY and CDR2 is SVGAGI. Trimming removed 8 bases from V and 0 bases from J, with 12 bases in between. The CDR3 consists of 14 residues. CDR3 protein: CASQDRISTDTQYF. CDR3 sequence (DNA): TGTGCCAGCCAAGACAGGATTAGCACAGATACGCAGTATTTT.

The rearrangement links TRBV27 to TRBJ2-2; possible D gene TRBD1, 5 bases. Trimming pared 6 bases from V and 3 bases from J, leaving 17 bases between. Germline V gene data show CDR1 as MNHEY and CDR2 as SMNVEV (reference sequence). CDR3 length: 16 amino acids. CDR3 residues: CASRSPRAGYTGELFF. The DNA of the CDR3 is TGTGCCAGCAGATCTCCTAGGGCAGGGTACACCGGGGAGCTGTTTTTT.

V and J are TRBV6-4 and TRBJ2-1, with D perhaps matching TRBD2 (5 bases). CDR1 and CDR2 (germline): MRHNA, SNTAGT. This CDR3 is built from 16 residues. Trimming removed 0 bases at V and 7 bases at J, with 16 bases between. The chain's CDR3 is CASSDSPAKRENEQFF. The CDR3 coding sequence is TGTGCCAGCAGTGACTCACCGGCCAAGAGGGAAAATGAGCAGTTCTTC.

V is TRBV5-6 and J is TRBJ2-3; 11 positions match TRBD1. The CDR3 has 16 residues. V trimming: 2 bases; J trimming: 1 base; junction bases outside the gene matches: 3. Germline V gives CDR1 SGHDT, CDR2 YYEEEE. The CDR3 nucleotides are TGTGCCAGCAGCTTTCCGGGACAGGGGGGCACAGATACGCAGTATTTT. Its translation is CASSFPGQGGTDTQYF.

The chain is built from TRBV5-5 and TRBJ2-1, with unresolved D. The CDR3 contains 12 residues. Germline lookup yields CDR1 SGHKS and CDR2 YYEKEE (reference sequence). Trimming removed 0 bases from V and 6 bases from J, with 4 bases in between. The CDR3 DNA sequence: TGTGCCAGCAGCTTGGGTACCAATGAGCAGTTCTTC. Translation: CASSLGTNEQFF.

This rearrangement joins TRBV7-8 to TRBJ2-7; 9 bases align to TRBD1. J gave up 2 bases and V 5 bases, and 10 bases lay outside the gene matches. The CDR3 is 16 amino acids. Germline V lookup: CDR1 SGHVS, CDR2 FQNEAQ. This chain's CDR3 is CASSPAPDRGAYEQYF. The CDR3 DNA reads TGTGCCAGCAGCCCCGCCCCCGACAGGGGGGCCTACGAGCAGTACTTC.

CDR3 amino acids: CASSTPDRVDGTQYF. The CDR3 DNA sequence: TGCGCCAGCAGCACCCCGGACAGGGTCGATGGGACCCAGTACTTC. The chain couples TRBV5-1 to TRBJ2-5, with 8 bases lining up with TRBD1. V shed 4 bases and J 7 bases; nucleotides not matched to a gene: 12. In germline, CDR1 is SGHRS, CDR2 YFSETQ. The CDR3 is 15 residues long.

A single count supports this clone. This chain joins TRBV6-6 and TRBJ1-1; D uncertain. V lost 1 base, J lost 3 bases, and 6 bases lay in between. CDR1 and CDR2 (germline): MNHNY, SVGAGI (reference sequence). This CDR3 has 13 residues. CDR3 DNA: TGTGCCAGCAGTTACTTGGGGTACACTGAAGCTTTCTTT. Residues: CASSYLGYTEAFF.

The chain combines TRBV14 with TRBJ2-2, with D tentatively TRBD1 or TRBD2 (5 bases each). CDR1 and CDR2 from the germline V gene are SGHDN and FVKESK. The CDR3 is made up of 14 amino acids. V lost 3 bases, J lost 7 bases, and 12 bases lay in between. The CDR3 protein is CASSQGPSIGELFF. The CDR3 nucleotides are TGTGCCAGCAGCCAGGGGCCTAGCATCGGGGAGCTGTTTTTT.